The rows below give T cell receptor beta chains drawn from one sample of a study of blood T cell repertoires in COVID-19. Using immunoSEQ multiplex PCR, the repertoire was profiled, and TCRdb retains in-frame clones only, with some absent. The sample lists 150,000 to 200,000 clones; 89% were seen once. Sequencing was performed on PBMCs or T cells enriched from blood (not recorded which). Source of these receptors: a woman aged 18-29 years who had recovered from COVID-19. CDR3s include the opening cysteine and the closing phenylalanine or tryptophan. The order of the fields is clone size, D gene, J gene, V gene, CDR3 protein, CDR3 DNA. The D gene is left open where the match is weak. Part of the rows lack a size; the others show once, few, many or a class for expanded clones.

once TRBD1 TRBJ2-7 TRBV6-1 CASSDLGQGRDEQYF TGTGCCAGCAGTGACCTGGGACAGGGGCGAGACGAGCAGTACTTC
. . TRBJ2-1 TRBV27 CASSLSLGQGEQFF TGTGCCAGCAGTTTATCGTTGGGACAAGGTGAGCAGTTCTTC
. . TRBJ2-7 TRBV5-6 CASSYLSGAAYSYEQYF TGTGCCAGCAGCTACTTATCAGGGGCCGCCTACTCCTACGAGCAGTACTTC
. . TRBJ2-2 TRBV4-3 CASSLRVPGELFF TGCGCCAGCAGCCTCAGGGTTCCCGGGGAGCTGTTTTTT
. . TRBJ2-7 TRBV21-1 CASSPGGGAEQYF TGTGCCAGCAGCCCAGGAGGAGGGGCCGAGCAGTACTTC
. . TRBJ2-5 TRBV20-1 CSAQVLGTQYF TGCAGTGCCCAAGTCCTCGGGACCCAGTACTTC
. TRBD2 TRBJ2-1 TRBV27 CASSMSTSGCSEQFF TGTGCCAGCAGTATGTCGACTAGCGGCTGCTCCGAGCAGTTCTTC
. TRBD1 TRBJ2-6 TRBV28 CASKPRDRDLYGANVLTF TGTGCCAGCAAACCGCGGGACAGGGATCTGTATGGGGCCAACGTCCTGACTTTC
. . TRBJ2-7 TRBV3-1/TRBV3-2 CASSHGSVSSYEQYF TGTGCCAGCAGCCACGGTAGCGTTAGCTCCTACGAGCAGTACTTC
. . TRBJ2-4 TRBV5-6 CASSHYGLAKNIQYF TGTGCCAGCAGCCATTACGGTTTAGCCAAAAACATTCAGTACTTC
once TRBD1 TRBJ2-7 TRBV6-5 CASPGQGAYEQYF TGTGCCAGCCCGGGACAGGGGGCCTACGAGCAGTACTTC
. . TRBJ2-1 TRBV19 CASSTRDGNEQFF TGTGCCAGTAGTACCAGGGATGGCAATGAGCAGTTCTTC
. . TRBJ2-7 TRBV7-2 CASSLVNRFYEQYF TGTGCCAGCAGCTTAGTGAACAGATTTTACGAGCAGTACTTC
. TRBD1 TRBJ2-1 TRBV11-2 CASSLDRASYNEQFF TGTGCCAGCAGCTTGGACAGGGCCTCCTACAATGAGCAGTTCTTC
. . TRBJ2-2 TRBV6-5 CASAISPNTGELFF TGTGCCAGCGCAATTAGTCCGAACACCGGGGAGCTGTTTTTT
. . TRBJ1-3 TRBV6-5 CASSRGEGNTIYF TGTGCCAGCAGCAGGGGAGAAGGAAACACCATATATTTT
. . TRBJ2-3 TRBV4-3 CASSRGEGTDTQYF TGCGCCAGCAGCAGAGGGGAGGGCACAGATACGCAGTATTTT
. . TRBJ2-2 TRBV28 CASSSTVNTGELFF TGTGCCAGCAGTTCGACAGTGAACACCGGGGAGCTGTTTTTT
. TRBD1 TRBJ1-5 TRBV2 CASMTGNQPQHF TGTGCCAGCATGACAGGGAATCAGCCCCAGCATTTT
. TRBD1 TRBJ2-3 TRBV28 CASSFSDRSDTQYF TGTGCCAGCAGTTTTTCGGACAGGTCAGATACGCAGTATTTT
. . TRBJ2-1 TRBV7-3 CASSSLSLDEQFF TGTGCCAGCAGCTCCCTCTCTCTCGATGAGCAGTTCTTC
. . TRBJ1-5 TRBV28 CASSLQARRVDQPQHF TGTGCCAGCAGCTTACAAGCCCGACGGGTGGATCAGCCCCAGCATTTT
. TRBD2 TRBJ2-2 TRBV30 CAWIQREDTGELFF TGTGCCTGGATCCAGCGGGAGGACACCGGGGAGCTGTTTTTT
. . TRBJ2-1 TRBV5-3 CARSLSKGERSGLEQFF TGTGCCAGAAGCTTAAGTAAGGGCGAGCGGAGTGGTCTCGAACAGTTCTTC
once . TRBJ2-3 TRBV5-1 CASSEPYRGTDTQYF TGCGCCAGCAGCGAGCCTTACAGAGGCACAGATACGCAGTATTTT
. . TRBJ1-1 TRBV5-1 CASNQGFMNTEAFF TGCGCCAGCAATCAGGGATTCATGAACACTGAAGCTTTCTTT
few . TRBJ2-2 TRBV28 CASSTHPDSTGELFF TGTGCCAGCAGTACGCACCCAGACAGCACCGGGGAGCTGTTTTTT
. TRBD2 TRBJ2-1 TRBV9 CASSVVGLAGYNEQFF TGTGCCAGCAGCGTAGTAGGACTAGCGGGATACAATGAGCAGTTCTTC
. TRBD1 TRBJ1-1 TRBV5-4 CASTNTGVVNTEAFF TGTGCCAGCACCAATACAGGGGTGGTGAACACTGAAGCTTTCTTT
. TRBD2 TRBJ2-7 TRBV5-1 CASSLLAGGRVHEQYF TGCGCCAGCAGCTTGCTAGCGGGGGGACGTGTTCACGAGCAGTACTTC
few . TRBJ1-1 TRBV7-9 CASSLRGEAFF TGTGCCAGCAGCTTACGGGGTGAAGCTTTCTTT
. . TRBJ1-1 TRBV19 CASSIWGGTEAFF TGTGCCAGTAGTATCTGGGGGGGCACTGAAGCTTTCTTT
. . TRBJ1-1 TRBV6-5 CASGMGAREAFF TGTGCCAGCGGGATGGGGGCAAGGGAAGCTTTCTTT
. . TRBJ2-1 TRBV9 CASSSRGNNEQFF TGTGCCAGCAGCTCCCGAGGGAACAATGAGCAGTTCTTC
. . TRBJ2-1 TRBV12-3/TRBV12-4 CASSTRQMQFF TGTGCCAGCAGTACGAGACAGATGCAGTTCTTC
. . TRBJ2-1 TRBV29-1 CSVAEDNDRNEQFF TGCAGCGTTGCTGAAGACAACGACCGGAATGAGCAGTTCTTC
. TRBD2 TRBJ2-7 TRBV7-9 CASSYAHWRENSYEQYF TGTGCCAGCAGCTACGCTCACTGGCGGGAGAACTCCTACGAGCAGTACTTC
few . TRBJ1-4 TRBV13 CASSRGDQANEKLFF TGTGCCAGCAGCCGCGGGGACCAGGCCAATGAAAAACTGTTTTTT
. . TRBJ1-5 TRBV2 CASSDGRGHPQPQHF TGTGCCAGCAGTGATGGGAGGGGCCACCCTCAGCCCCAGCATTTT
. . TRBJ2-1 TRBV5-1 CASRRDEAYNEQFF TGCGCCAGCAGGCGGGACGAGGCATACAATGAGCAGTTCTTC
once TRBD1 TRBJ2-3 TRBV28 CASSAGTGGLGDTQYF TGTGCCAGCAGCGCCGGGACAGGAGGCCTCGGGGATACGCAGTATTTT
. TRBD1 TRBJ1-2 TRBV18 CASSDRQGEYGYTF TGTGCCAGCTCAGATCGACAGGGAGAGTATGGCTACACCTTC
. . TRBJ2-3 TRBV2 CASSRGLSTDTQYF TGTGCCAGCAGCCGCGGACTTAGCACAGATACGCAGTATTTT
. TRBD1 TRBJ1-2 TRBV5-1 CASSLNVGTVYYGYTF TGCGCCAGCAGCTTGAACGTCGGGACAGTCTACTATGGCTACACCTTC
. . TRBJ1-1 TRBV9 CASSVSTGLNTEAFF TGTGCCAGCAGCGTCTCAACAGGTTTGAACACTGAAGCTTTCTTT
once . TRBJ2-4 TRBV7-2 CASSLSPAENIQYF TGTGCCAGCAGCTTATCCCCAGCGGAAAACATTCAGTACTTC
. TRBD2 TRBJ2-5 TRBV5-6 CASRRREGLRETQYF TGTGCCAGCAGACGACGGGAGGGCCTGAGAGAGACCCAGTACTTC
once . TRBJ2-1 TRBV4-1 CASSQERVNEQFF TGCGCCAGCAGCCAAGAGAGGGTAAATGAGCAGTTCTTC